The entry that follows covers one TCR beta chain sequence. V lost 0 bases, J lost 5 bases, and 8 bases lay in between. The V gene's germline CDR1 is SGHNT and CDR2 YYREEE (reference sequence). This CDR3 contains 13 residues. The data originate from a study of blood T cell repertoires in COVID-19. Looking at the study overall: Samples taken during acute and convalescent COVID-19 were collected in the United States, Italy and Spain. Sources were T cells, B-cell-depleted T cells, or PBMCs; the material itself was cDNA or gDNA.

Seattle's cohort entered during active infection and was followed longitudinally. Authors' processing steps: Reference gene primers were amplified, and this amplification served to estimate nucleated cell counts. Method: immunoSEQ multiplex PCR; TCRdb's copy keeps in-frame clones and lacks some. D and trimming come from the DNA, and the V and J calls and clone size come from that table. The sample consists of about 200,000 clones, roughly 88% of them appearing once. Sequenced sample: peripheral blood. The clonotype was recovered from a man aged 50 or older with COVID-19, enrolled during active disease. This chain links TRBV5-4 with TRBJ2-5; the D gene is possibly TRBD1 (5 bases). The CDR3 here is CASSLAGSETQYF. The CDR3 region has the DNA TGTGCCAGCAGCTTGGCAGGGTCGGAGACCCAGTACTTC.